This T cell receptor beta chain was recorded in a study of cytomegalovirus exposure and HLA in healthy donors (dated by TCRdb to between 2016 and 2019). With regard to the full study: An earlier analysis of approximately 590 of the donors reported 250 to 300 Gb of sequence data and approximately 110 million unique TCR beta sequences from roughly 200 million T cells. The number of typed donors differed by locus: 629-630 for A, B, C, DRB1 and DQB1; approximately 520 for DQA1; approximately 610 for DPA1; and 450 to 480 for DPB1. To decide whether each TCR beta V gene segment behaved as functional or pseudogenic, an earlier analysis of some 580 of the donors relied on high-throughput TCR beta sequencing. To predict cytomegalovirus infection status, the study brought together high-throughput TCR immunosequencing, statistical association of individual TCRs with disease status, and machine learning. An early release covering just under 650 HLA-typed donors comprised approximately 290 gigabases of sequencing data and roughly 86 million unique TCR sequences. In addition to the first cohort of 666 subjects, a separate validation cohort of under 150 different subjects was used. The T cell repertoires of 666 subjects were profiled by immunosequencing and related to cytomegalovirus serostatus. In a later genetic analysis, genome-wide SNP genotypes for about three fifths of the roughly 670 donors were used, and that subset was treated as a discovery cohort. Every discovery cohort repertoire had been produced on one sequencing platform. A later analysis re-examined previously published TCR beta repertoires from 600 to 700 donors and added high-resolution HLA genotyping to investigate patterns of TCR occurrence. Both class I and class II loci were covered by HLA typing, at four-digit resolution. The aim of the study was to test whether cataloging public T cell receptors could identify signatures of past pathogen exposure. Donor age, sex, ethnicity and CMV serostatus were compiled alongside the repertoire data. Among around 400 genotyped donors of the cohort, an average of roughly 230,000 unique TCR beta nucleotide sequences was sequenced per donor, of which approximately 19% were non-productive. Of the 350 to 450 genotyped donors, about 80% fell in the genetic ancestry cluster associated with self-reported Caucasian donors. Rather than using new phenotypic data, the later analysis identified candidate immune exposures from TCR beta sequences and from how often those sequences occurred across donors. Four or five DR-DQ haplotypes were treated as single units for association and clustering because of strong linkage in the cohort. Paper-wide results and their limitations: According to a later analysis, parvovirus B19, influenza, CMV and Epstein-Barr virus appeared linked to several top co-occurrence clusters. While some public TCRs were present in many individuals, most TCR sequences turned up only very rarely across donors. Some IMGT-functional V segments, including TRBV6-2 and TRBV6-3, could not be distinguished by the 87-base-pair reads and were therefore excluded. When HLA alleles, especially DR and DQ, strongly co-occurred, attributing TCR associations to individual alleles was difficult. The earlier analysis of fewer than 750 of the donors excluded some 15 rarely observed V segments, including chromosome 9 orphons, because counts were too low. A further reported finding was that TCR beta sequences accurately predicted the HLA-A and HLA-B alleles for most subjects in the first cohort. The presence/absence analyses assumed that sequencing depth was roughly uniform across donors, and that assumption may not be true. HLA typing was unavailable for some donors at each locus, so association tests used only the typed subset. The sequencing pipeline was judged likely to have produced a cluster of highly shared sequence variants as a technical artifact. In vitro tests confirmed that a few of the cytomegalovirus-associated TCR beta chains recognize cytomegalovirus antigens. It was suggested by the authors that the approach could potentially be generalized to other disease states and immunological phenotypes. The cohort was sequenced for TCR beta chains only, and without alpha or paired-chain data the features that could be detected were limited. In a later genetic analysis, fewer N-insertions in productive TCRs were reported among donors in an Asian-associated ancestry cluster than the approximately 710-donor mean. Linkage disequilibrium might explain the correlated functional status among segregating V segments, but an unknown experimental factor could not be excluded. V-gene and J-gene trimming of TCR beta chains was associated with a missense DCLRE1C variant in a later genetic analysis, and the association was replicated in an independent cohort. CMV serostatus was the only immune exposure information available for the cohort. At a false discovery rate of 0.05, a later analysis linked some 18,000 TCR beta sequences to specific HLA alleles. In an earlier analysis of 587 of the donors, most TCR beta V segments were observed in productive rearrangements about 87% or about 30% of the time, broadly matching IMGT annotations. In the study, about 150 TCR beta chains were listed as associated with cytomegalovirus. According to a later analysis, most CMV-associated TCR beta chains appeared to be HLA-restricted, and the HLA associations seemed to be driven largely by CMV exposure. In a later analysis, TCR association rates were found to vary across HLA loci, with the most associated TCRs seen for DRB1 alleles and the fewest for HLA-C alleles. In both the original and validation cohorts, the classifier was reported to diagnose cytomegalovirus status with high specificity and sensitivity. In a later analysis, HLA-associated TCR beta chains were found to be more clonally expanded and to have lower generation probabilities than equally common non-associated chains.

The CDR3 goes from the cysteine to the phenylalanine over 14 residues. CDR3 DNA is the only sequence kept; it has 42 bases, read in frame from the first base. According to the germline V gene, CDR1 reads SGDLS and CDR2 reads YYNGEE. Concerning this clone itself: Its antigen target is currently unknown. One base away there is no much larger clone; base qualities are not given.

In total, approximately 700 healthy bone marrow donors made up the cohort. At the time of sampling, all cohort members were nominally healthy, though unrecorded immune exposures were likely present. The donor was CMV seronegative and was included in the group of a few hundred seronegative cohort members. Every donor gave a peripheral blood sample, and the peripheral blood mononuclear cells from that sample were used for TCR beta sequencing. Genomic DNA extraction from the blood cell samples was performed with the Qiagen DNeasy Blood Extraction Kit. Receptors were amplified or captured by the immunoSEQ multiplex PCR assay. For the multiplex PCR, a mixture combining 60 forward primers for TCR Vbeta segments and 13 reverse primers for TCR Jbeta segments was used. A multiplex PCR assay on genomic DNA amplified the CDR3 region of rearranged TCR beta genes. The amplified TCR beta libraries were sequenced on the Illumina HiSeq System as 87-base-pair reads. The authors' analysis ran thus. Across the 600 to 700 repertoires, a later analysis counted roughly 84 million unique TCR beta chains, 9.5 million to 13 million of which were shared by at least two donors. Raw reads were error-corrected and collapsed into unique sequences with a nearest-neighbor algorithm that merged closely related sequences to remove PCR and sequencing errors. Alignment of CDR3 sequences to IMGT reference sequences was used to assign V, D and J gene segments. Each retained sequence needed at least a six-nucleotide match to both a V gene segment and a J gene segment. Rearrangements were called productive when the CDR3 lacked stop codons and stayed in frame with V and J; all others were non-productive. CDR3 was defined according to IMGT convention as the region running from the second conserved V-encoded cysteine to the conserved J-encoded phenylalanine. Sequences without an unambiguous match to a single V gene segment were excluded from the earlier analysis of about 640 of the donors. An earlier analysis of a few hundred of the donors classified V segments as functional when productive rearrangements were above 56.7% and as segregating when the standard deviation between donors was above 5%. A statistical classification framework was developed to diagnose cytomegalovirus status using the catalog of TCR beta chain sequences. A later analysis assigned V and J genes by comparing TCR nucleotide sequences with IMGT/GENE-DB human TR gene sequences. A later analysis assigned CDR3 sequences and most-parsimonious VDJ recombination scenarios with the TCRdist pipeline. In a later analysis, each TCR beta chain was defined by its CDR3 amino acid sequence together with its V-gene family, and reads lacking a unique V-gene family were excluded. To address suspected cross-contamination and a sequencing artifact, a later analysis removed 450 to 700 highly shared, low-generation-probability nucleotide sequences. For each public chain, a later analysis derived a clonal expansion index from normalized ranks of inferred template counts within each repertoire. In a later analysis, generation probabilities were computed using a VDJ recombination model fitted to out-of-frame rearrangements, and the results were checked against IGoR. In a later analysis, TCR-TCR, TCR-HLA and TCR-CMV co-occurrence was scored with hypergeometric tests, and a repertoire-size bias correction was applied to TCR pairs. To estimate false discovery rates, a later analysis permuted the HLA or CMV assignments 20 times. In a later analysis, co-occurring TCRs were grouped with DBSCAN, and TCRdist sequence similarity was added when clustering was performed within HLA-allele-positive subsets. Co-occurrence clustering excluded repertoires with fewer than 30,000 or more than 120,000 public chains, plus five with anomalous nucleotide sharing. This immuneACCESS table, as held by TCRdb, lists in-frame sequences with V and J called but not all clones. Of the missing ones, under half trace to an unresolved V gene in checked studies; the others have no known cause. V and J calls and clone size are as listed in that table; D and trimming were resolved from the DNA. The sample table records roughly 89,000 clones; roughly 79% of these occur just once. Around 2% of the sample rests with the top ten.

Specimen: PBMCs. The sequence was collected from a woman under 40 in good health and CMV-seronegative. The chain was built from TRBV9 and TRBJ2-5; a tentative D match to TRBD2 spans 7 bases. The closer fit of TRBJ2-7 to the DNA end suggests the J call may be wrong. The DNA sequence follows: TGTGCCAGCAGCGCGTCGGGGGGCCCCTACGAGCAGTACTTC. This sequence encodes CASSASGGPYEQYF.